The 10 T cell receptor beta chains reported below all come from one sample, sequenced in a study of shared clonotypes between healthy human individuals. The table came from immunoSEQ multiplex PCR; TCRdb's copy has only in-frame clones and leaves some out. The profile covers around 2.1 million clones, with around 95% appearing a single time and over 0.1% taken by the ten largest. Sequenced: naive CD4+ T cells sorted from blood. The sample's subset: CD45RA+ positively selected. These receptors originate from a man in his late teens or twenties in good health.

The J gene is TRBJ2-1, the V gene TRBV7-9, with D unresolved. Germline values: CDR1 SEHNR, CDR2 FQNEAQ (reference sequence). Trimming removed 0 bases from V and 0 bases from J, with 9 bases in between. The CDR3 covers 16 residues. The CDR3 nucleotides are TGTGCCAGCAGCTTAGCAGATTCTCTCTCCTACAATGAGCAGTTCTTC. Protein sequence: CASSLADSLSYNEQFF. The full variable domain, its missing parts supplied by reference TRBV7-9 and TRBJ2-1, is DTGVSQNPRHKITKRGQNVTFRCDPISEHNRLYWYRQTLGQGPEFLTYFQNEAQLEKSRLLSDRFSAERPKGSFSTLEIQRTEQGDSAMYLCASSLADSLSYNEQFFGPGTRLTVL.

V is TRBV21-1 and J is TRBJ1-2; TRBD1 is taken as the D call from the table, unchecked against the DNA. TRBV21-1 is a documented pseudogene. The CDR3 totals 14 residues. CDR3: CASSKSRINYGYTF. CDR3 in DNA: TGTGCCAGCAGCAAAAGCAGGATTAACTATGGCTACACCTTC.

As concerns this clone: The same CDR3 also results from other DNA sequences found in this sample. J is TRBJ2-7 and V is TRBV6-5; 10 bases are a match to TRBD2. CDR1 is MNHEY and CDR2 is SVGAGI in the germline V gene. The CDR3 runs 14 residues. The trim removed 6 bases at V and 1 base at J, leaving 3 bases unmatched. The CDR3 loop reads CASSSSGSSYEQYF. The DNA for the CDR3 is TGTGCCAGCAGCTCTAGCGGGAGTTCCTACGAGCAGTACTTC.

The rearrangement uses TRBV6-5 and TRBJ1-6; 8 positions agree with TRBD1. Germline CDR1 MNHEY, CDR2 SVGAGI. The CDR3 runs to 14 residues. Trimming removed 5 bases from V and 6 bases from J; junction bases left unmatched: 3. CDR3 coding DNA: TGTGCCAGCAGTATGACAGGGGTTAATTCACCCCTCCACTTT. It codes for CASSMTGVNSPLHF.

The CDR3 region has the DNA TGCACCAGCGCATCGGGAGAGGGCTCCTACGAGCAGTACTTC. It yields the protein CTSASGEGSYEQYF. J is TRBJ2-7 and V is TRBV1; TRBD2 reflects the table's D call only, with no check against the DNA. TRBV1 is annotated as a pseudogene. The CDR3 is 14 residues long.

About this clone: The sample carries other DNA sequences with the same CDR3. This chain's CDR3 is CSVGSSGNTIYF. The CDR3 bases are TGCAGCGTAGGGAGTTCTGGAAACACCATATATTTT. The rearrangement joins TRBV29-1 to TRBJ1-3; D ambiguous. Looked up from germline, CDR1 is SQVTM and CDR2 is ANQGSEA. The V end was cut by 6 bases, the J end by 1 base, with 7 bases between. This CDR3 has 12 residues.

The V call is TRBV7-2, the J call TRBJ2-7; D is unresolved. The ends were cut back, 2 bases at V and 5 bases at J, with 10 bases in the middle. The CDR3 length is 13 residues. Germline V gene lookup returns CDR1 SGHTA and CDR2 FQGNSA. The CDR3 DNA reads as TGTGCCAGCAGCTTAAGAGGCCAGAACGAGCAGTACTTC. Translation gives CASSLRGQNEQYF.

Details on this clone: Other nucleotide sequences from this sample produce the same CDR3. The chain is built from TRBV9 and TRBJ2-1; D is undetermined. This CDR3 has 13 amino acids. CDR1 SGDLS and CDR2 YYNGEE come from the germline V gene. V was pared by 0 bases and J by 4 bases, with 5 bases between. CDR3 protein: CASSVGTYNEQFF. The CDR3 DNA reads TGTGCCAGCAGCGTAGGAACTTACAATGAGCAGTTCTTC. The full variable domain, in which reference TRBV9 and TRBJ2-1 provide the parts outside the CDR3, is DSGVTQTPKHLITATGQRVTLRCSPRSGDLSVYWYQQSLDQGLQFLIQYYNGEERAKGNILERFSAQQFPDLHSELNLSSLELGDSALYFCASSVGTYNEQFFGPGTRLTVL.

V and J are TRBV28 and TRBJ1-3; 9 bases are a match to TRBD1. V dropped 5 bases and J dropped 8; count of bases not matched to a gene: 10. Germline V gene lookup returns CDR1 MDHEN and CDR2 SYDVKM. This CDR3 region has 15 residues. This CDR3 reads CASSLSPDRGYTIYF. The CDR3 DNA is TGTGCCAGCAGTCTCTCTCCGGACAGGGGTTACACCATATATTTT.

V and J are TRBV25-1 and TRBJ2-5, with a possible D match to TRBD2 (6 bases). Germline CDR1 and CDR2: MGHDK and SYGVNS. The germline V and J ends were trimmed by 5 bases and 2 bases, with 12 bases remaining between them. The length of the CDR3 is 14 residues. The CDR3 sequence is CASSKEGFQETQYF. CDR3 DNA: TGTGCCAGCAGTAAGGAGGGCTTTCAAGAGACCCAGTACTTC.